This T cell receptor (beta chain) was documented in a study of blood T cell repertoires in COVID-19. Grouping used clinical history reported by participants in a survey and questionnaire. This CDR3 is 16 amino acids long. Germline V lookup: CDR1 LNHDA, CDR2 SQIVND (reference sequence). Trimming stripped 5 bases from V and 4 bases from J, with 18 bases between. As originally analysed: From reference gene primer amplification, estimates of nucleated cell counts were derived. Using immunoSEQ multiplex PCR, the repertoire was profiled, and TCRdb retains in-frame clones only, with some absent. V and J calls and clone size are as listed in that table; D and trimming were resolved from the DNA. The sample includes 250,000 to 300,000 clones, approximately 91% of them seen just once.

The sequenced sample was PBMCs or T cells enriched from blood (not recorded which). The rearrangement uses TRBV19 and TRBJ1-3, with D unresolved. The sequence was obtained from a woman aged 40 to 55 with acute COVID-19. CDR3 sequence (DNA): TGTGCCAGTAGTTCCCCGCCCGGGAAGGGAGGAAACACCATATATTTT. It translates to CASSSPPGKGGNTIYF.